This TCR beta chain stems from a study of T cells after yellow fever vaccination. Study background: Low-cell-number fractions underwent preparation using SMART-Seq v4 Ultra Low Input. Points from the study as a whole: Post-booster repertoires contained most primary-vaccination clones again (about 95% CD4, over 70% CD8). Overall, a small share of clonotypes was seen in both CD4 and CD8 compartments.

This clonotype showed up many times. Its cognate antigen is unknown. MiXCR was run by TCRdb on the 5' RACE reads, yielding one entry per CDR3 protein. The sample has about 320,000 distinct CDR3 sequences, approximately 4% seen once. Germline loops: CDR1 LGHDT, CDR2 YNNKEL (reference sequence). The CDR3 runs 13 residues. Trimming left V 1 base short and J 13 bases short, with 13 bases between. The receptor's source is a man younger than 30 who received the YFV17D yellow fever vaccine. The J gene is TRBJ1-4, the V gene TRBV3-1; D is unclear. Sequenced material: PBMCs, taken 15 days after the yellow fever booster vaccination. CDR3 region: CASSQVVLGVLFF. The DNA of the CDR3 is TGTGCCAGCAGCCAAGTCGTATTGGGAGTACTGTTTTTT.